The rows below give T cell receptor beta chains drawn from one sample of a study of T cells in Graves' hyperthyroidism and ophthalmopathy. MiXCR, applied by TCRdb to the multiplex PCR reads, yields one record per CDR3 protein. Of around 440,000 distinct CDR3 sequences listed, less than 20% are singletons. The sequenced material came from blood. Every receptor here comes from a woman aged 18-29 years with Graves' hyperthyroidism. CDR3s include the opening cysteine and the closing phenylalanine or tryptophan. The order of the fields is V gene, D gene, J gene, clone size, CDR3 protein, CDR3 DNA. D genes are given only for firm matches. Size values are once, few and many counts, or a class for expanded clones, and some rows have none.

>TRBV10-2|NA|TRBJ1-1|NA
CASSVGRLNTEAFF
TGCGCCAGCAGTGTTGGCAGATTGAACACTGAAGCTTTCTTT
>TRBV30|NA|TRBJ1-1|many
CAWTHRASTEAFF
TGTGCCTGGACCCACAGGGCGAGCACTGAAGCTTTCTTT
>TRBV6-2/TRBV6-3|TRBD1|TRBJ2-7|NA
CASSPTRDRQYF
TGTGCCAGCAGCCCCACTAGGGACAGGCAGTACTTC
>TRBV20-1|NA|TRBJ2-1|many
CSARDLIGFGSYNEQFF
TGCAGTGCTAGAGATCTTATAGGGTTCGGCTCCTACAATGAGCAGTTCTTC
>TRBV27|NA|TRBJ2-7|NA
CASRRLIASASYEQYF
TGTGCCAGCAGGAGGCTTATAGCTAGCGCCTCCTACGAGCAGTACTTC
>TRBV9|TRBD2|TRBJ2-1|few
CASSSRWTGGNNEQFF
TGTGCCAGCAGCTCCCGTTGGACGGGGGGAAACAATGAGCAGTTCTTC
>TRBV30|TRBD1|TRBJ1-2|many
CAWASPGQGSFQGYTF
TGTGCCTGGGCTAGTCCGGGACAGGGTAGTTTCCAGGGCTACACCTTC
>TRBV12-3/TRBV12-4|TRBD2|TRBJ2-3|NA
CASRTSGGTSTDTQYF
TGTGCCAGCCGGACTAGCGGGGGTACTAGCACAGATACGCAGTATTTT
>TRBV11-2|TRBD1|TRBJ1-1|many
CASSSDWDRKNTEAFF
TGTGCCAGCAGCTCCGACTGGGACAGGAAAAACACTGAAGCTTTCTTT
>TRBV15|TRBD1|TRBJ1-1|few
CATSRDRVMNTEAFF
TGTGCCACCAGCCGGGACAGGGTTATGAACACTGAAGCTTTCTTT
>TRBV15|NA|TRBJ2-4|few
CATIGWDNPGLAKNIQYF
TGTGCCACCATCGGATGGGACAACCCCGGATTAGCCAAAAACATTCAGTACTTC
>TRBV20-1|NA|TRBJ1-6|NA
CSARVSTDNSPLHF
TGCAGTGCTAGAGTTAGTACCGACAATTCACCCCTCCACTTT
>TRBV19|NA|TRBJ1-1|many
CASNFRGLRLGNTEAFF
TGTGCCAGTAATTTTAGGGGGTTAAGGCTCGGGAACACTGAAGCTTTCTTT
>TRBV5-1|TRBD1|TRBJ2-7|many
CASSPQGDGIYEQYF
TGCGCCAGCAGCCCACAGGGGGACGGCATCTACGAGCAGTACTTC
>TRBV29-1|TRBD1|TRBJ2-2|few
CSVDGQGLNTGELFF
TGCAGCGTTGATGGACAGGGTCTGAACACCGGGGAGCTGTTTTTT
>TRBV11-2|TRBD1|TRBJ2-4|once
CASSRTQDRDKNIQYF
TGTGCCAGCAGCCGCACCCAGGACAGGGACAAAAACATTCAGTACTTC
>TRBV6-2/TRBV6-3|NA|TRBJ1-6|NA
CATQTAYSPLHF
TGTGCCACCCAGACAGCTTATTCACCCCTCCACTTT
>TRBV9|TRBD1|TRBJ2-7|few
CASSAPDRGGVQYF
TGTGCCAGCAGCGCCCCCGACAGGGGGGGGGTGCAGTACTTC
>TRBV9|TRBD2|TRBJ2-1|NA
CASSVALAGSYEQFF
TGTGCCAGCAGCGTCGCGCTAGCGGGATCCTATGAGCAGTTCTTC
>TRBV25-1|NA|TRBJ1-2|few
CASSGVLGYGYTF
TGTGCCAGCAGCGGGGTCCTGGGGTATGGCTACACCTTC
>TRBV6-5|TRBD1|TRBJ2-7|few
CASSYDRGLYEQHF
TGTGCCAGCAGTTACGACAGGGGCCTCTACGAGCAGCACTTC
>TRBV6-1|TRBD1|TRBJ1-1|NA
CASSEPGGTEAFF
TGTGCCAGCAGTGAACCAGGGGGGACTGAAGCTTTCTTT
>TRBV28|NA|TRBJ1-5|many
CASSLSMRVGNQPQHF
TGTGCCAGCAGTTTAAGTATGAGGGTAGGCAATCAGCCCCAGCATTTT